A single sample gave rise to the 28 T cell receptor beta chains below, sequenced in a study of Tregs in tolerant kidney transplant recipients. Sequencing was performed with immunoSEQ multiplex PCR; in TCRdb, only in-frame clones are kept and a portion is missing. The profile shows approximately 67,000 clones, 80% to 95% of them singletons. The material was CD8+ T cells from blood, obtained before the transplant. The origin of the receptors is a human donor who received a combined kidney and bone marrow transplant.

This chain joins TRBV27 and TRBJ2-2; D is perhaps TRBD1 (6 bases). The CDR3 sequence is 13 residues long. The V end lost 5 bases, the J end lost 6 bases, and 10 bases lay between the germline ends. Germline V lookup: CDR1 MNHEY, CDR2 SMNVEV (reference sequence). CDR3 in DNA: TGTGCCAGCAGTACAGGGAGTGCCGGGGAGCTGTTTTTT. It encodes CASSTGSAGELFF.

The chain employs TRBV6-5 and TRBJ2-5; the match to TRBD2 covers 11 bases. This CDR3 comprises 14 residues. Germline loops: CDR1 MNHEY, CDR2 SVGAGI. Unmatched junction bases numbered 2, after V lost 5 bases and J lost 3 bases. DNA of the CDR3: TGTGCCAGCAGTGGGGGACTAGCGGAAGAGACCCAGTACTTC. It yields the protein CASSGGLAEETQYF.

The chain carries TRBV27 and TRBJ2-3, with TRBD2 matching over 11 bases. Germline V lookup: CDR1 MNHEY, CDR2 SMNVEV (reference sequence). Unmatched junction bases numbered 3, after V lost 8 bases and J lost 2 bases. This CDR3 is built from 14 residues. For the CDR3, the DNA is TGTGCCAGCTCGGGACTAGCGGTCACAGATACGCAGTATTTT. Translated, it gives CASSGLAVTDTQYF.

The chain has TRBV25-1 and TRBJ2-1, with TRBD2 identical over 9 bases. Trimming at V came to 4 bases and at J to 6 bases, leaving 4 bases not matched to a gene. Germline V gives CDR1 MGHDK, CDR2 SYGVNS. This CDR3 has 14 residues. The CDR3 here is CASSGREGGNEQFF. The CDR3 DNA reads TGTGCCAGCAGTGGGCGGGAGGGTGGCAATGAGCAGTTCTTC.

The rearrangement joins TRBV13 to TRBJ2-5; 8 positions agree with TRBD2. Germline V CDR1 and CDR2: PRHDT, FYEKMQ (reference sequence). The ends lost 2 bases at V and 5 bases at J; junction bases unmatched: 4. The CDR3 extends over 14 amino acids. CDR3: CASSLSGGAETQYF. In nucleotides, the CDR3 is TGTGCCAGCAGCTTATCGGGGGGGGCGGAGACCCAGTACTTC.

CDR3: CASSQVPGQGARTQYF. In nucleotides, the CDR3 is TGCGCCAGCAGCCAGGTCCCGGGACAGGGGGCCCGGACCCAGTACTTC. V is TRBV4-1 and J is TRBJ2-5, with 12 bases lining up with TRBD1. V was clipped by 3 bases and J by 7 bases; unmatched bases: 9. There are 16 residues in the CDR3. CDR1 and CDR2 from the germline V gene are MGHRA and YSYEKL.

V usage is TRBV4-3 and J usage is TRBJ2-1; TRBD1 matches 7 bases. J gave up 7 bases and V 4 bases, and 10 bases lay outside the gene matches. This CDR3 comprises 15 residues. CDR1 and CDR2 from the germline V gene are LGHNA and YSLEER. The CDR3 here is CASSPGTAFENEQFF. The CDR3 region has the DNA TGCGCCAGCAGCCCAGGGACAGCCTTCGAGAATGAGCAGTTCTTC.

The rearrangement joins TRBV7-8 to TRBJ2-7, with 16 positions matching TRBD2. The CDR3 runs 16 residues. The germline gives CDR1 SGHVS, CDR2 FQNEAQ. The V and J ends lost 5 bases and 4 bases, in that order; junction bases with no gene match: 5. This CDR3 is CASSTGTSGGAYEQYF. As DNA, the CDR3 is TGTGCCAGCAGCACCGGGACTAGCGGGGGGGCTTACGAGCAGTACTTC.

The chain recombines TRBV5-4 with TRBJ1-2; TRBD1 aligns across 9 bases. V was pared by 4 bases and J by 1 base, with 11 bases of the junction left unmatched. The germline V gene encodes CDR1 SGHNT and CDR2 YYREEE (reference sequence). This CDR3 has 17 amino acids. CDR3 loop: CASSPRDRATVNYGYTF. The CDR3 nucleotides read TGTGCCAGCAGCCCTCGGGACAGGGCAACTGTTAACTATGGCTACACCTTC.

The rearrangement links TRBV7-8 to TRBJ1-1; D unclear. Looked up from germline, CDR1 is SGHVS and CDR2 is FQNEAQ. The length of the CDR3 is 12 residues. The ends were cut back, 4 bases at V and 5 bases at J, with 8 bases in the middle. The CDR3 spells CASSSSGTEAFF. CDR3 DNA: TGTGCCAGCAGCTCCTCGGGGACTGAAGCTTTCTTT.

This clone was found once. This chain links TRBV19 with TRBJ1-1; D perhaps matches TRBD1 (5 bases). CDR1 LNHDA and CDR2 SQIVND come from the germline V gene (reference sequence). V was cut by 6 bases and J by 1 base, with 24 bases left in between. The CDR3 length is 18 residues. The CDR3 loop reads CASSPTTDGGFWNTEAFF. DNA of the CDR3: TGTGCCAGTAGCCCTACGACCGACGGGGGGTTCTGGAACACTGAAGCTTTCTTT.

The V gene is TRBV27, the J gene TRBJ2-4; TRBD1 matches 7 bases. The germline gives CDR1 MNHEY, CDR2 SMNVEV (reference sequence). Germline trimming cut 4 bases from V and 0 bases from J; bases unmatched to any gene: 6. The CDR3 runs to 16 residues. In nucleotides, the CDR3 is TGTGCCAGCAGTTCTATACAGGGGATAGCCAAAAACATTCAGTACTTC. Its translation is CASSSIQGIAKNIQYF.

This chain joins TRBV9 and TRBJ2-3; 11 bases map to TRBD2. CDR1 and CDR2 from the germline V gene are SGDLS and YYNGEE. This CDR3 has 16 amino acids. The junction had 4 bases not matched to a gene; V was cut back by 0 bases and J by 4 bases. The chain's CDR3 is CASSVASGGLADTQYF. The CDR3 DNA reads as TGTGCCAGCAGCGTAGCTAGCGGGGGGTTGGCAGATACGCAGTATTTT.

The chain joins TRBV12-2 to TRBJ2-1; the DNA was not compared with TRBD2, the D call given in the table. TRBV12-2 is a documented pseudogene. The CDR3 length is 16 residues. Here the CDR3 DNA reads TGTGCAAGTCGCTTAGAAGGTAGCGGGAAGTACAATGAGCAGTTCTTC. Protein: CASRLEGSGKYNEQFF.

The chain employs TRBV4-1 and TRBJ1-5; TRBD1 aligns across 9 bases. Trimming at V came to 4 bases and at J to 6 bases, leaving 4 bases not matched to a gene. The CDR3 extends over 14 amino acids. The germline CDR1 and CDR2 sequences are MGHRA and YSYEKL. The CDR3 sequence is CASSLGTGSQPQHF. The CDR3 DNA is TGCGCCAGCAGCCTCGGGACAGGGAGTCAGCCCCAGCATTTT.

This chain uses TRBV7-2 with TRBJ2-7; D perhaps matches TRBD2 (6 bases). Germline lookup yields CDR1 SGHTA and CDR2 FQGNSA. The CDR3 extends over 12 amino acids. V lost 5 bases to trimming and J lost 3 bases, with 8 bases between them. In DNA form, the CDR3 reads TGTGCCAGCAGCGGGGGGAGCTACGAGCAGTACTTC. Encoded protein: CASSGGSYEQYF.

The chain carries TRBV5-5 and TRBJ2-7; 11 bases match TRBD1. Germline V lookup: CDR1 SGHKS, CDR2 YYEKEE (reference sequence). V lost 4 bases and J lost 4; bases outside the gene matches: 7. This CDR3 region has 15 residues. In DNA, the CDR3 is TGTGCCAGCAGCCGGGACAGGGGGGATATGTACGAGCAGTACTTC. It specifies CASSRDRGDMYEQYF.

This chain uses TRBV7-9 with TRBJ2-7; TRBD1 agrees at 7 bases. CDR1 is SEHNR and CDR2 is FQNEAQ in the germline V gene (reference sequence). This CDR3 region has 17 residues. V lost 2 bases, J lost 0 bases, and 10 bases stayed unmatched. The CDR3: CASSLSTTGEISYEQYF. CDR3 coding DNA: TGTGCCAGCAGCTTATCTACTACAGGGGAAATCTCCTACGAGCAGTACTTC.

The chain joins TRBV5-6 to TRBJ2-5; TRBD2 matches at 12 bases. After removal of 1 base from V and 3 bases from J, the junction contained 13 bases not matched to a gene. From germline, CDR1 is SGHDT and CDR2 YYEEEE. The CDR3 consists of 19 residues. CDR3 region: CASSLPLAGGPPGEETQYF. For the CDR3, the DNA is TGTGCCAGCAGCTTGCCTCTAGCGGGAGGGCCCCCGGGGGAAGAGACCCAGTACTTC. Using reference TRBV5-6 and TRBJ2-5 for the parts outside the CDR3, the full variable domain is DAGVTQSPTHLIKTRGQQVTLRCSPKSGHDTVSWYQQALGQGPQFIFQYYEEEERQRGNFPDRFSGHQFPNYSSELNVNALLLGDSALYLCASSLPLAGGPPGEETQYFGPGTRLLVL.

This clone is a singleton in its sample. In DNA, the CDR3 is TGTGCCAGTAGAACTAGCGGGAGGGCCTTCTACGAGCAGTACTTC. Protein product: CASRTSGRAFYEQYF. The chain employs TRBV19 and TRBJ2-7, with TRBD2 matching over 13 bases. Trimming removed 6 bases from V and 3 bases from J; junction bases left unmatched: 5. This CDR3 region has 15 residues. Germline V gene sequence: CDR1 LNHDA, CDR2 SQIVND (reference sequence).

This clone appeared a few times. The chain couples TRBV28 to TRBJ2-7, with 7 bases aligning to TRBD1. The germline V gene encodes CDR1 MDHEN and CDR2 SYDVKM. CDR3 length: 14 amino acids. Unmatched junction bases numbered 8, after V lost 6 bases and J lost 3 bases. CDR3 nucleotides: TGTGCCAGCAGGACTGACAGGGCCCGCTACGAGCAGTACTTC. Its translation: CASRTDRARYEQYF.

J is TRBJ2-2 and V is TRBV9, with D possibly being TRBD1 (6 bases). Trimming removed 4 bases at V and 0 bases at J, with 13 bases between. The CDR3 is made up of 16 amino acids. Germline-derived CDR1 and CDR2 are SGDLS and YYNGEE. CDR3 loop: CASSPWTDPNTGELFF. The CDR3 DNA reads TGTGCCAGCAGCCCGTGGACAGACCCGAACACCGGGGAGCTGTTTTTT.

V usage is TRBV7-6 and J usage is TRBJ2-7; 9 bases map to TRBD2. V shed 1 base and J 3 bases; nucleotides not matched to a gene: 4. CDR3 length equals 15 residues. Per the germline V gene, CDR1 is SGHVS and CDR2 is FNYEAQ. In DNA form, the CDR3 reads TGTGCCAGCAGCTTAGGTAGCGGGAGTAGCTACGAGCAGTACTTC. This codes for CASSLGSGSSYEQYF.

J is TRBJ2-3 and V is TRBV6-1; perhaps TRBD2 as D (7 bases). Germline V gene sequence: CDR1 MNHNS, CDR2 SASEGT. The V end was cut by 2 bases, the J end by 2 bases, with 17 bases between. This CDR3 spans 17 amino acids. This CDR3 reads CASSEIGGPGNTDTQYF. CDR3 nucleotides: TGTGCCAGCAGTGAAATCGGGGGGCCTGGGAACACAGATACGCAGTATTTT.

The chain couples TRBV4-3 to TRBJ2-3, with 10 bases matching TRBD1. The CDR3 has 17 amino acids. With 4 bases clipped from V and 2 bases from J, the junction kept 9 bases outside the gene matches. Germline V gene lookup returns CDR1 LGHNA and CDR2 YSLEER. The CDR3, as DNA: TGCGCCAGCAGCCCAGGGGGTGGGACAGGGGACACAGATACGCAGTATTTT. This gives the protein CASSPGGGTGDTDTQYF.

The CDR3 DNA sequence: TGCGCCAGCAGCTTGTATGCGGGGGGCACAGATACGCAGTATTTT. This sequence encodes CASSLYAGGTDTQYF. The chain is built from TRBV5-1 and TRBJ2-3, with 7 bases fitting TRBD2. The J segment lost 1 base and the V segment lost 1 base, leaving 3 bases of the junction unmatched. CDR1 is SGHRS and CDR2 is YFSETQ in the germline V gene. The CDR3 sequence is 15 residues long.

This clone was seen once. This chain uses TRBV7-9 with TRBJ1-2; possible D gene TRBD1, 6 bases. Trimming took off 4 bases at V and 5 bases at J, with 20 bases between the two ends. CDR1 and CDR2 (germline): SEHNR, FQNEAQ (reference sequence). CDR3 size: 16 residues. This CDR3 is CASSSYPDSVTYGYTF. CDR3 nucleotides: TGTGCCAGCAGCTCCTATCCGGACAGCGTTACGTATGGCTACACCTTC.

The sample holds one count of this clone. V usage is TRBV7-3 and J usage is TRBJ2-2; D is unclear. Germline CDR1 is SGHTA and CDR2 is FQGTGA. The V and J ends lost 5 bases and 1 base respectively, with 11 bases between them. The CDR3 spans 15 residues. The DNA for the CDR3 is TGTGCCAGCAGCCCACTGCGTAGGAACACCGGGGAGCTGTTTTTT. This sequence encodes CASSPLRRNTGELFF.